This T cell receptor beta chain was identified during a study of blood T cell repertoires in COVID-19. The CDR3 runs to 14 residues. Germline-derived CDR1 and CDR2 are SGHRS and YFSETQ. The trim removed 0 bases at V and 4 bases at J, leaving 2 bases unmatched. Using immunoSEQ multiplex PCR, the repertoire was profiled, and TCRdb retains in-frame clones only, with some absent. This sample yields about 250,000 clones, of which 80% to 90% are seen a single time; 2% to 3% belongs to the top ten. This sequence was found in a woman between 18 and 29 years old who had recovered from COVID-19. The sample taken for sequencing was PBMCs or T cells enriched from blood (not recorded which). The J gene is TRBJ2-3, the V gene TRBV5-1; 7 bases are a match to TRBD1. CDR3 loop: CASSLDRGADTQYF. The CDR3 DNA reads as TGCGCCAGCAGCTTGGACAGGGGCGCAGATACGCAGTATTTT.